This T cell receptor beta chain appears in the sequencing data of a study of cytomegalovirus exposure and HLA in healthy donors. The PCR was carried out with 60 Vbeta primers and 13 Jbeta primers. In the authors' workflow: Later analysis identified some 80 million unique TCR beta chains, approximately 10 million shared. Sequenced by immunoSEQ multiplex PCR; TCRdb stores in-frame clones only, minus some. D and trimming were read from the DNA, whereas the V and J calls and clone size are those reported in that table. The data contain around 110,000 clones, 81% of them seen just once; the ten biggest clones take up about 3.8%. Concerning this clone itself: Its specificity is unknown.

The germline V and J ends were trimmed by 1 base and 8 bases, with 12 bases remaining between them. CDR1 is SGHNT and CDR2 is YYREEE in the germline V gene (reference sequence). This CDR3 comprises 13 residues. Overall study findings and caveats: Because they were indistinguishable, some V segments, including TRBV6-2 and TRBV6-3, were excluded. The availability of immune exposure information extended only to CMV serostatus. A later analysis linked a missense DCLRE1C variant to TCR beta V- and J-gene trimming.

The material sequenced was PBMCs. The sequence was obtained from a woman in her twenties or thirties in good health and CMV-seronegative. V is TRBV5-4 and J is TRBJ1-2; no clear D. This chain's CDR3 is CASSLFSEKGYTF. CDR3 DNA: TGTGCCAGCAGCTTGTTTTCGGAGAAGGGCTACACCTTC.